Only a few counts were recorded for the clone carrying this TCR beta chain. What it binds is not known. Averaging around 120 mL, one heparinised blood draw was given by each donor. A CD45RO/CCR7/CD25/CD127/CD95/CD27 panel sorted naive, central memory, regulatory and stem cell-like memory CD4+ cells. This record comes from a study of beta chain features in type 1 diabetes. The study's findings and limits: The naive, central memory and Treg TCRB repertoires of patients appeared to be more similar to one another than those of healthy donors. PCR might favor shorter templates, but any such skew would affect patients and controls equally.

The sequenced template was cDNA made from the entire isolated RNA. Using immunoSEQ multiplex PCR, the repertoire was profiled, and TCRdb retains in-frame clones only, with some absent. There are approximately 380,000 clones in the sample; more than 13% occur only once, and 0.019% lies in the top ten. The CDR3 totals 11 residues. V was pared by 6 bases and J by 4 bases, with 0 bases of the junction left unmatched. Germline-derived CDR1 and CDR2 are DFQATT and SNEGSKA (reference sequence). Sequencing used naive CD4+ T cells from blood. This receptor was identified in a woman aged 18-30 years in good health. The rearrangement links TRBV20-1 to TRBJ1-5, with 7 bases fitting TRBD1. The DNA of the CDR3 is TGCAGTGCGGACAGGAATCAGCCCCAGCATTTT. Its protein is CSADRNQPQHF.